This T cell receptor (beta chain) was profiled in a study of T cells expressing NK-cell markers. General observations from the study: Whether the expanded NKG2C+ T cell clones recognized HCMV remained unclear.

About this clonotype: Its target is not known.

TCRdb reprocessed the 5' RACE reads and reports one entry per CDR3 protein, with no DNA. Its table lists more than 90,000 distinct CDR3 sequences. The CDR3 covers 16 residues. Germline V gene data show CDR1 as LGHDT and CDR2 as YNNKEL (reference sequence). The sample taken for sequencing was blood T cells: a sorted CD56 or NKG2C T cell subset, CD4+ or CD8+ T cells, or bulk PBMC T cells (not recorded which). This receptor was taken from a woman between 18 and 75 years old in good health. The J gene is TRBJ2-1, the V gene TRBV3-1. CDR3 loop: CASSQDRFLAADEQFF.